Presented here are 32 T cell receptor beta chains from one specimen sequenced in a study of blood T cell repertoires in COVID-19. Generated by immunoSEQ multiplex PCR, the TCRdb table keeps only in-frame clones and is missing some. The sample includes 66,000 or so clones, around four fifths of them seen just once. Sequenced: peripheral blood. These receptor sequences come from a human donor in a cohort sampled during active COVID-19.

This chain joins TRBV11-2 and TRBJ2-3; D gene unclear. The CDR3 has 14 residues. In germline, CDR1 is SGHAT, CDR2 FQNNGV. V shed 0 bases and J shed 0 bases, with 4 bases lying between them. The CDR3 bases are TGTGCCAGCAGCTTAGAGCGGAGCACAGATACGCAGTATTTT. As protein: CASSLERSTDTQYF.

The J gene is TRBJ1-1, the V gene TRBV7-8; TRBD1 aligns across 7 bases. There are 16 residues in the CDR3. Losses at the gene ends were 0 bases for V and 1 base for J; bases not matched to a gene: 5. In germline, CDR1 is SGHVS, CDR2 FQNEAQ. CDR3 loop: CASSLARGQRNTEAFF. Written as DNA, the CDR3 is TGTGCCAGCAGCTTAGCGAGGGGACAGAGGAACACTGAAGCTTTCTTT.

V and J are TRBV7-2 and TRBJ2-5; 8 nucleotides line up with TRBD2. The CDR3 totals 17 residues. Germline-derived CDR1 and CDR2 are SGHTA and FQGNSA. Germline trimming cut 0 bases from V and 4 bases from J; bases unmatched to any gene: 10. The CDR3 DNA is TGTGCCAGCAGCTTAGCCGGGTCGGGAGGGCCGGGAGAGACCCAGTACTTC. This codes for CASSLAGSGGPGETQYF.

This sequence joins TRBV19 and TRBJ2-1, with a possible D match to TRBD2 (6 bases). With 3 bases removed from V and 9 bases from J, the gap between germline ends came to 6 bases. CDR1 and CDR2 from the germline V gene are LNHDA and SQIVND (reference sequence). CDR3 length: 11 amino acids. CDR3 protein: CASSMGGEQFF. CDR3 bases: TGTGCCAGTAGTATGGGAGGTGAGCAGTTCTTC.

The V call is TRBV24-1, the J call TRBJ2-1; 7 bases are shared with TRBD1. The CDR3 consists of 16 residues. The germline gives CDR1 KGHDR, CDR2 SFDVKD. Germline trimming cut 3 bases from V and 4 bases from J; bases unmatched to any gene: 8. In nucleotides, the CDR3 is TGTGCCACCAGTGATGATCGGGGACAGATATACAATGAGCAGTTCTTC. The encoded protein is CATSDDRGQIYNEQFF.

CDR3 sequence: CASSFDRVLEQYF. The DNA of the CDR3 is TGTGCCAGCAGCTTCGACAGGGTTCTCGAGCAGTACTTC. This chain joins TRBV11-2 and TRBJ2-7, with 7 bases aligning to TRBD1. CDR1 is SGHAT and CDR2 is FQNNGV in the germline V gene. The CDR3 is 13 amino acids. Trimming at V came to 3 bases and at J to 6 bases, leaving 5 bases not matched to a gene.

This clone has more than one count but fewer than ten. V and J are TRBV5-8 and TRBJ1-1; 10 positions match TRBD1. The CDR3 is 15 amino acids. Trimming at V came to 4 bases and at J to 4 bases, leaving 7 bases not matched to a gene. Germline assignment: CDR1 SGHTS and CDR2 YDEGEE. CDR3 protein: CASSLRTGGLTEAFF. The CDR3 coding sequence is TGTGCCAGCAGCCTCCGGACAGGGGGACTCACTGAAGCTTTCTTT.

This clone was seen a few times. The CDR3 reads CSASSTGYTF. The CDR3 nucleotides are TGCAGTGCTAGCTCCACAGGCTACACCTTC. The chain couples TRBV20-1 to TRBJ1-2; D is ambiguous. Germline values: CDR1 DFQATT, CDR2 SNEGSKA (reference sequence). This CDR3 comprises 10 residues. The ends were cut back, 3 bases at V and 8 bases at J, with 7 bases in the middle.

V gene TRBV4-3 combines with J gene TRBJ2-1; the D is unclear. Trimming cost V 0 bases and J 6 bases, with 9 bases left between them. The CDR3 consists of 14 residues. Per the germline V gene, CDR1 is LGHNA and CDR2 is YSLEER. Here the CDR3 reads CASSQDWYGNEQFF. CDR3 DNA: TGCGCCAGCAGCCAAGATTGGTACGGCAATGAGCAGTTCTTC.

The DNA of the CDR3 is TGTGCCAGCAGCGCGAGGGGCGGGAGCTCCTACGAGCAGTACTTC. Translation: CASSARGGSSYEQYF. The V and J genes are TRBV7-2 and TRBJ2-7; TRBD2 agrees at 7 bases. The germline CDR1 and CDR2 sequences are SGHTA and FQGNSA. Trimming took 5 bases from V and 0 from J; bases not matched to a gene: 7. The length of the CDR3 is 15 residues.

The V gene is TRBV28, the J gene TRBJ1-2, with 10 bases matching TRBD1. The CDR3 has 16 residues. With V trimmed by 3 bases and J by 8 bases, 12 bases remained unmatched. The germline CDR1 and CDR2 sequences are MDHEN and SYDVKM. The CDR3 loop reads CASSFLPSTGGRGYTF. DNA of the CDR3: TGTGCCAGCAGTTTTCTTCCTTCGACAGGGGGCCGGGGCTACACCTTC.

This clone was picked up a small number of times. This chain joins TRBV7-2 and TRBJ2-6; D gene unclear. Trimming removed 2 bases from V and 0 bases from J, with 14 bases in between. Germline CDR1 is SGHTA and CDR2 is FQGNSA. The CDR3 sequence is 18 residues long. The chain's CDR3 is CASSLQVGPISGANVLTF. The CDR3 nucleotides read TGTGCCAGCAGCTTACAGGTGGGTCCAATCTCTGGGGCCAACGTCCTGACTTTC.

This CDR3 is CASSEAGTGSEQYF. DNA of the CDR3: TGTGCCAGCAGCGAGGCCGGGACAGGGTCCGAGCAGTACTTC. V usage is TRBV7-2 and J usage is TRBJ2-7, with 9 bases lining up with TRBD1. This CDR3 is 14 amino acids long. Germline lookup yields CDR1 SGHTA and CDR2 FQGNSA. V shed 5 bases, J shed 6 bases, and the junction held 8 bases outside the gene matches.

J is TRBJ2-7 and V is TRBV30, with TRBD2 matching 9 bases. Looked up from germline, CDR1 is GTSNPN and CDR2 is SVGIG (reference sequence). This CDR3 comprises 15 residues. Germline trimming cut 2 bases from V and 1 base from J; bases unmatched to any gene: 6. The CDR3 DNA reads TGTGCCTGGAGTCGTATACTAGCGGGTTCCTACGAGCAGTACTTC. Translation: CAWSRILAGSYEQYF.

V usage is TRBV6-6 and J usage is TRBJ2-2; the match to TRBD2 covers 8 bases. Germline V gene sequence: CDR1 MNHNY, CDR2 SVGAGI (reference sequence). J gave up 6 bases and V 7 bases, and 10 bases lay outside the gene matches. The CDR3 loop spans 15 amino acids. The CDR3 here is CASIRGLVPPGELFF. DNA for the CDR3: TGTGCCAGCATTCGGGGACTAGTTCCCCCCGGGGAGCTGTTTTTT.

On this clone itself: The identical CDR3 is also encoded by other nucleotide sequences in the sample. The chain links TRBV6-2 or TRBV6-3 to TRBJ2-7; 12 bases are shared with TRBD2. The junction had 6 bases not matched to a gene; V was cut back by 5 bases and J by 4 bases. CDR1 and CDR2 (germline): MNHEY, SVGEGT. This CDR3 region has 15 residues. CDR3: CASSLGLAGSYEQYF. In DNA, the CDR3 is TGTGCCAGCAGTCTCGGACTAGCGGGATCTTACGAGCAGTACTTC.

The gene calls are TRBV7-8 and TRBJ2-7; 9 bases line up with TRBD1. CDR1 SGHVS and CDR2 FQNEAQ come from the germline V gene. V shed 5 bases, J shed 2 bases, and the junction held 7 bases outside the gene matches. The CDR3 runs 15 residues. The CDR3: CASSLRDRVTYEQYF. Here the CDR3 DNA reads TGTGCCAGCAGCCTCCGGGACAGGGTTACCTACGAGCAGTACTTC.

J is TRBJ2-2 and V is TRBV28, with D perhaps matching TRBD1 (6 bases). Germline CDR1 and CDR2: MDHEN and SYDVKM. V gave up 5 bases and J gave up 0 bases, with 7 bases separating them. The CDR3 extends over 14 amino acids. CDR3 nucleotide sequence: TGTGCCAGCAGTGGGACACCGAACACCGGGGAGCTGTTTTTT. Translation: CASSGTPNTGELFF.

V is TRBV7-2 and J is TRBJ1-2, with D maybe TRBD1 (5 bases). Germline assignment: CDR1 SGHTA and CDR2 FQGNSA. The CDR3 is made up of 18 amino acids. V was pared by 0 bases and J by 7 bases, with 24 bases between. DNA of the CDR3: TGTGCCAGCAGCTTAGCGACGACAGCACAACTATCATTAGGTGGCTACACCTTC. It is translated as CASSLATTAQLSLGGYTF. Full variable domain (missing parts from reference TRBV7-2 and TRBJ1-2): GAGVSQSPSNKVTEKGKDVELRCDPISGHTALYWYRQSLGQGLEFLIYFQGNSAPDKSGLPSDRFSAERTGGSVSTLTIQRTQQEDSAVYLCASSLATTAQLSLGGYTFGSGTRLTVV.

CDR3 amino acids: CASISDTEAFF. The CDR3, as DNA: TGTGCCAGCATTTCCGACACTGAAGCTTTCTTT. The rearrangement joins TRBV28 to TRBJ1-1; D unclear. The CDR3 spans 11 residues. The V gene lost 7 bases and the J gene lost 3 bases, with 6 bases spanning the gap. Germline CDR1 is MDHEN and CDR2 is SYDVKM.

The chain is built from TRBV15 and TRBJ2-7, with D possibly being TRBD2 (5 bases). Germline assignment: CDR1 LNHNV and CDR2 YYDKDF (reference sequence). Trimming shortened V by 0 bases and J by 1 base, and 10 bases separated the two germline ends. There are 15 residues in the CDR3. As DNA, the CDR3 is TGTGCCACCAGCAGAGATGATCGGGATTCCTACGAGCAGTACTTC. The encoded protein is CATSRDDRDSYEQYF.

V gene TRBV28 combines with J gene TRBJ2-6, with a possible D match to TRBD2 (6 bases). The CDR3 totals 16 residues. Germline V gene data show CDR1 as MDHEN and CDR2 as SYDVKM. V lost 3 bases and J 0 bases, leaving 9 bases between the germline ends. Here the CDR3 reads CASSFGGGSGANVLTF. Written as DNA, the CDR3 is TGTGCCAGCAGTTTTGGGGGAGGCTCTGGGGCCAACGTCCTGACTTTC.

The chain has TRBV29-1 and TRBJ1-1; 9 bases match TRBD1. The V gene's germline CDR1 is SQVTM and CDR2 ANQGSEA. This CDR3 contains 11 residues. The V and J ends lost 8 bases and 6 bases, in that order; junction bases with no gene match: 4. CDR3 in DNA: TGCAGCACCCGGGACAGGGCTGAAGCTTTCTTT. It translates to CSTRDRAEAFF.

The rearrangement links TRBV7-3 to TRBJ2-1; D is ambiguous. Trimming took off 4 bases at V and 7 bases at J, with 5 bases between the two ends. CDR1 is SGHTA, CDR2 FQGTGA, per germline. The CDR3 totals 11 residues. This CDR3 is CASSSGNEQFF. The CDR3 nucleotides are TGTGCCAGCAGCTCAGGAAATGAGCAGTTCTTC.

This clone occurred a few times. CDR3 loop: CASSLEGQQPQHF. The DNA for the CDR3 is TGTGCCAGCAGTTTGGAGGGGCAACAGCCCCAGCATTTT. The V call is TRBV27, the J call TRBJ1-5; a weak D match, TRBD1 (5 bases). The length of the CDR3 is 13 residues. V was clipped by 3 bases and J by 7 bases, with 10 bases between them. Per the germline V gene, CDR1 is MNHEY and CDR2 is SMNVEV (reference sequence).

This clone was recorded a few times. The chain is built from TRBV5-1 and TRBJ1-6, with 7 bases identical to TRBD1. V was clipped by 5 bases and J by 10 bases; unmatched bases: 12. The germline gives CDR1 SGHRS, CDR2 YFSETQ. The CDR3 runs 15 residues. CDR3 protein: CASSFDRVVGSPLHF. The CDR3 DNA is TGCGCCAGCAGTTTCGACAGGGTTGTTGGGTCACCCCTCCACTTT.

This chain joins TRBV14 and TRBJ2-5; TRBD1 matches 9 bases. Germline loops: CDR1 SGHDN, CDR2 FVKESK. J was trimmed by 5 bases and V by 3 bases; bases with no gene match: 10. The CDR3 length is 16 residues. The CDR3, as DNA: TGTGCCAGCAGCCAGAGGACAGGGGCTGGGGGGGAGACCCAGTACTTC. Translating gives CASSQRTGAGGETQYF.

This clone was counted a single time. V gene TRBV21-1 combines with J gene TRBJ1-6. TRBV21-1 is an annotated pseudogene. The CDR3 sequence is 11 residues long. The CDR3 DNA reads as TGTGCCAGCGCGGGGCGGTCACCCCTCCACTTT. Translating gives CASAGRSPLHF.

The chain uses TRBV2 and TRBJ1-2, with D maybe TRBD1 (5 bases). CDR1 and CDR2 from the germline V gene are SNHLY and FYNNEI. V dropped 3 bases and J dropped 8 bases, with 13 bases sitting between them. The CDR3 consists of 13 residues. The CDR3 here is CASSEWQGGGYTF. For the CDR3, the DNA is TGTGCCAGCAGTGAGTGGCAGGGTGGAGGCTACACCTTC.

J is TRBJ1-6 and V is TRBV28; 8 bases agree with TRBD1. From germline, CDR1 is MDHEN and CDR2 SYDVKM. The CDR3 is 14 residues long. Losses at the gene ends were 6 bases for V and 8 bases for J; bases not matched to a gene: 6. The CDR3 reads CASSSGGVHSPLHF. The CDR3 nucleotides are TGTGCCAGCAGCTCAGGGGGCGTTCATTCACCCCTCCACTTT.

The V and J genes are TRBV19 and TRBJ2-7; a weak D match, TRBD2 (5 bases). V lost 5 bases and J 0 bases, leaving 14 bases between the germline ends. The CDR3 runs to 15 residues. CDR1 and CDR2 from the germline V gene are LNHDA and SQIVND (reference sequence). The CDR3 sequence is CASSGERLPSYEQYF. The CDR3 DNA is TGTGCCAGTAGTGGAGAGCGGTTACCCTCCTACGAGCAGTACTTC.

The rearrangement links TRBV6-2 or TRBV6-3 to TRBJ2-3; TRBD2 matches 10 bases. Germline CDR1 and CDR2: MNHEY and SVGEGT. Losses at the gene ends were 0 bases for V and 0 bases for J; bases not matched to a gene: 9. The CDR3 extends over 19 amino acids. The CDR3 DNA sequence: TGTGCCAGCAGTTACTCCCCCTTCCTAGCGGGAGCGAGCACAGATACGCAGTATTTT. Residues: CASSYSPFLAGASTDTQYF.